Detailed here is one T cell receptor beta chain. The data were taken from a study of cytomegalovirus exposure and HLA in healthy donors. Whole-study context: Early released data comprised 80 million or so unique TCRs from HLA-typed donors.

This CDR3 has 12 residues. CDR1 and CDR2 (germline): MNHNS, SASEGT. Between the trimmed V and J ends, which lost 6 bases and 5 bases, there was a span of 7 bases. The PCR used 60 Vbeta and 13 Jbeta primers. Profiling relied on immunoSEQ multiplex PCR, and the TCRdb table lists in-frame clones only, not all of them. This table holds 70,000 to 95,000 clones, less than 75% found once. Specimen: PBMCs. The receptor's source is a woman in her 30s in good health and CMV-seropositive. The chain carries TRBV6-1 and TRBJ2-2; TRBD1 is a possible D gene (6 bases). CDR3 bases: TGTGCCAGCAGGGGGGCGACCGGGGAGCTGTTTTTT. Translating it yields CASRGATGELFF.